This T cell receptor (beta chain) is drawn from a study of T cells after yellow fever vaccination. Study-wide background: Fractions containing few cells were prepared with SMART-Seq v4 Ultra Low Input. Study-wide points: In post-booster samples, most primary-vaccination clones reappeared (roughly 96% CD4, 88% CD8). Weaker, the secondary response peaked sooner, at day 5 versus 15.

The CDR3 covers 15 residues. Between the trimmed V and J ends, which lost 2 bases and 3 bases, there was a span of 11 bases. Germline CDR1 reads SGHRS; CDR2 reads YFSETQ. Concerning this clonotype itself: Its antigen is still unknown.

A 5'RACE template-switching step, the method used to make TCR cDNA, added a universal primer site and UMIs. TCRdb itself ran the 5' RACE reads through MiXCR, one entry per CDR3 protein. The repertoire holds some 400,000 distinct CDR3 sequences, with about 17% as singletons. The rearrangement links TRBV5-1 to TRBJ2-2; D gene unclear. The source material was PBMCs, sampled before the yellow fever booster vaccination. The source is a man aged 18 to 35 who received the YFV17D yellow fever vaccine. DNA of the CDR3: TGCGCCAGCAGCTTCCCGGAAAGCGACACCGGGGAGCTGTTTTTT. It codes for CASSFPESDTGELFF.